This TCR beta chain was found in a study of beta chain features in type 1 diabetes. General study results and limits: With patients and controls alike, PCR might favor shorter templates to an equal degree.

Sorted populations all exceeded 95% purity. The sample holds many counts of this clone. Its specificity is unknown. The V and J ends lost 4 bases and 0 bases respectively, with 10 bases between them. The CDR3 has 15 residues. Germline CDR1 and CDR2: KGHSH and LQKENI. The sequenced template was cDNA made from the entire isolated RNA. This table comes from immunoSEQ multiplex PCR, and its TCRdb copy is limited to in-frame clones, with some not included. The table lists fewer than 150,000 clones, 6.9% of them singletons. The receptor was derived from a woman in her twenties or thirties in good health. Sequenced sample: central memory CD4+ T cells from blood. The chain couples TRBV18 to TRBJ2-1; a weak D match, TRBD1 (6 bases). CDR3 sequence (DNA): TGTGCCAGCTCACTAACAGGGTCCTCCTACAATGAGCAGTTCTTC. This codes for CASSLTGSSYNEQFF.